The clone carrying this T cell receptor (beta chain) was observed a single time. Its matching antigen is unknown. The data were obtained in a study of cytomegalovirus exposure and HLA in healthy donors. Study results and caveats: Exclusion applied to some V segments, including TRBV6-2 and TRBV6-3, as they were indistinguishable.

PCR used 60 Vbeta primers and 13 Jbeta primers. The data were produced by immunoSEQ multiplex PCR, yet TCRdb's version contains in-frame clones alone and is incomplete. The data show 150,000 to 200,000 clones, with around nine tenths seen just once and approximately 1.7% held by the top ten. The V gene's germline CDR1 is SEHNR and CDR2 FQNEAQ (reference sequence). The V end lost 11 bases, the J end lost 7 bases, and 19 bases lay between the germline ends. The CDR3 consists of 13 residues. The sequence derives from a woman aged 18-29 years in good health and CMV-seronegative. The chain links TRBV7-9 to TRBJ2-3; a possible D gene is TRBD2 (7 bases). The sequencing input was PBMCs. The CDR3 DNA is TGTGCCCAAGATCGGGGGGCGGGATATACGCAGTATTTT. It is translated as CAQDRGAGYTQYF.